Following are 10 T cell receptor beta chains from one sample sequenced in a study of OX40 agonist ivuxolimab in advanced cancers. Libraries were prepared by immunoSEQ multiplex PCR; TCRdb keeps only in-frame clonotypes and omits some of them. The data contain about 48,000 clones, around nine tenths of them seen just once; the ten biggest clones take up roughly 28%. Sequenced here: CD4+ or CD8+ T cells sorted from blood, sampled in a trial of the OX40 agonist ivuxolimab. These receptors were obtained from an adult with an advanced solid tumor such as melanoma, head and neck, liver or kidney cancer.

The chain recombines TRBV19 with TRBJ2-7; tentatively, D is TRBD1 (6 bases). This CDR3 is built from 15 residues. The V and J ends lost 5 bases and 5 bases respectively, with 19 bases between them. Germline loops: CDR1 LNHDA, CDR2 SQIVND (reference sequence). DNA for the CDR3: TGTGCCAGTAGTTGGGGTATAAGGGGGACGGACGAGCAGTACTTC. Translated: CASSWGIRGTDEQYF.

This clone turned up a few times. CDR3 amino acids: CASSESRQGRIIYEQYF. Written as DNA, the CDR3 is TGTGCCAGCAGTGAAAGTAGACAGGGGAGAATCATCTACGAGCAGTACTTC. The V call is TRBV6-1, the J call TRBJ2-7, with 8 bases fitting TRBD1. This CDR3 has 17 residues. Germline V CDR1 and CDR2: MNHNS, SASEGT. V dropped 2 bases and J dropped 3; count of bases not matched to a gene: 12.

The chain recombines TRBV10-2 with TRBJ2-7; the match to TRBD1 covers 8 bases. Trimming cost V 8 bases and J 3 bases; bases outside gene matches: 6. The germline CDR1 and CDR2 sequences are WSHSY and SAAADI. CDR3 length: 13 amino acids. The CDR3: CASQTGALYEQYF. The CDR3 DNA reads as TGCGCCAGCCAGACAGGGGCCCTCTACGAGCAGTACTTC.

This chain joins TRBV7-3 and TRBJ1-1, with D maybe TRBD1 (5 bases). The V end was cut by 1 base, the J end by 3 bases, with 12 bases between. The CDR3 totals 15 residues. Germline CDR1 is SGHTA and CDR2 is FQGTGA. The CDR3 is CASSLMLAGDTEAFF. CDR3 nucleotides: TGTGCCAGCAGCTTAATGTTGGCGGGGGACACTGAAGCTTTCTTT.

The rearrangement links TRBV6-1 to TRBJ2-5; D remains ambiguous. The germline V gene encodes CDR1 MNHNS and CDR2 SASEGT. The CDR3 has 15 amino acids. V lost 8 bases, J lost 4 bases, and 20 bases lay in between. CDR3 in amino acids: CASRVSGAPGETQYF. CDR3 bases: TGTGCCAGCCGCGTTTCTGGAGCCCCGGGAGAGACCCAGTACTTC.

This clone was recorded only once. In nucleotides, the CDR3 is TGTGCCAGCTCACTGACAGGGGCAGTTGAGACCCAGTACTTC. This translates into CASSLTGAVETQYF. The chain is built from TRBV18 and TRBJ2-5, with 8 bases identical to TRBD1. Germline lookup yields CDR1 KGHSH and CDR2 LQKENI. The CDR3 totals 14 residues. V dropped 4 bases and J dropped 5; count of bases not matched to a gene: 6. The complete variable domain, with remaining parts taken from reference TRBV18 and TRBJ2-5, reads NAGVMQNPRHLVRRRGQEARLRCSPMKGHSHVYWYRQLPEEGLKFMVYLQKENIIDESGMPKERFSAEFPKEGPSILRIQQVVRGDSAAYFCASSLTGAVETQYFGPGTRLLVL.

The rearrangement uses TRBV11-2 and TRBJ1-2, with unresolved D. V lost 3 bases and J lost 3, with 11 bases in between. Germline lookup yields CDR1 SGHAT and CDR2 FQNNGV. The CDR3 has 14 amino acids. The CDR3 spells CASSFRGQDYGYTF. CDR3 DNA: TGTGCCAGCAGCTTTCGTGGTCAGGACTATGGCTACACCTTC.

CDR3: CASSGGTGPSYEQYF. CDR3 sequence (DNA): TGTGCCAGCAGTGGCGGTACGGGACCCTCCTACGAGCAGTACTTC. The chain employs TRBV5-4 and TRBJ2-7; D is possibly TRBD1 or TRBD2 (5 bases each). The ends were cut back, 5 bases at V and 0 bases at J, with 15 bases in the middle. CDR1 is SGHNT, CDR2 YYREEE, per germline (reference sequence). The CDR3 sequence is 15 residues long.

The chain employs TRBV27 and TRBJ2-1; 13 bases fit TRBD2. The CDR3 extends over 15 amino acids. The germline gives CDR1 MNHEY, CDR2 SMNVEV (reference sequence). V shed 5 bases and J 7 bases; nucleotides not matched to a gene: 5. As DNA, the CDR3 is TGTGCCAGCAGTGCCGGGACTAGCGGGAAGAATGAGCAGTTCTTC. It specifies CASSAGTSGKNEQFF.

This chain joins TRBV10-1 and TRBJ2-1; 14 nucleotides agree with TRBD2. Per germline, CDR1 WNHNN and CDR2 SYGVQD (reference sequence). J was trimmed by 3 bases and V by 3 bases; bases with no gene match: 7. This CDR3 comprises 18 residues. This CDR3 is CASSEGTSGSRGYNEQFF. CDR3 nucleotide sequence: TGCGCCAGCAGTGAAGGGACTAGCGGGAGTCGGGGCTACAATGAGCAGTTCTTC.